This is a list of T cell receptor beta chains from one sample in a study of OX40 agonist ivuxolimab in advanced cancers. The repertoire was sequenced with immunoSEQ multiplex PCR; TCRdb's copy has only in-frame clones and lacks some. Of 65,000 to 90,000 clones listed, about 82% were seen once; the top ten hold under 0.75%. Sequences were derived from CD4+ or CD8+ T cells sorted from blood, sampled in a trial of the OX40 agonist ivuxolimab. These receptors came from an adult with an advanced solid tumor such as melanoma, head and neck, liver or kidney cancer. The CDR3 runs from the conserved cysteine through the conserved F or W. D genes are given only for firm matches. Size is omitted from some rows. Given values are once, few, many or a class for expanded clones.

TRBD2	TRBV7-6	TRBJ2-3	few	CASSARGASTDTQYF	TGTGCCAGCAGCGCGCGGGGGGCTAGCACAGATACGCAGTATTTT
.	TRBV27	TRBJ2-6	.	CASSLSGSLSAGANVLTF	TGTGCCAGCAGTTTATCGGGCAGCCTCTCTGCTGGGGCCAACGTCCTGACTTTC
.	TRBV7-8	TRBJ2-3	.	CASSLSDHPSTQYF	TGTGCCAGCAGCTTAAGTGACCACCCATCCACGCAGTATTTT
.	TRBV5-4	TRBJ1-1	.	CASSLEVGAEAFF	TGTGCCAGCAGCTTGGAAGTAGGGGCTGAAGCTTTCTTT
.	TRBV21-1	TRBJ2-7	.	CASSKLVDNAEQYF	TGTGCCAGCAGCAAATTAGTAGATAACGCCGAGCAGTACTTC
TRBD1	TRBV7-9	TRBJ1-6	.	CASSHHGGQGLRPLHF	TGTGCCAGCAGTCACCACGGGGGACAGGGTCTGCGGCCCCTCCACTTT
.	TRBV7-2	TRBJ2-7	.	CASSLNEGEQYF	TGTGCCAGCAGCTTAAACGAGGGCGAGCAGTACTTC
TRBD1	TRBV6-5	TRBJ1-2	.	CASRWTGESYGYTF	TGTGCCAGCAGATGGACAGGGGAAAGCTATGGCTACACCTTC
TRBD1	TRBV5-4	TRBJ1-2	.	CASSWDSYGYTF	TGTGCCAGCAGCTGGGACAGCTATGGCTACACCTTC
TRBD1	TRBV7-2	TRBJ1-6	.	CASSLDRPSSYNSPLHF	TGTGCCAGCAGCTTGGACAGGCCAAGCTCCTATAATTCACCCCTCCACTTT
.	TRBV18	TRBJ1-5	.	CASSPREARNQPQHF	TGTGCCAGCTCACCACGTGAGGCAAGAAATCAGCCCCAGCATTTT
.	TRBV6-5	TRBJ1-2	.	CASSYTISQANYGYTF	TGTGCCAGCAGTTACACAATCTCGCAGGCGAACTATGGCTACACCTTC
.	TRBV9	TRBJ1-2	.	CASGREDRYGYTF	TGTGCCAGCGGCCGGGAGGACCGCTATGGCTACACCTTC
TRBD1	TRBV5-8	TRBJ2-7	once	CASSFYTGTANYEQYF	TGTGCCAGCAGCTTTTATACCGGGACAGCCAACTACGAGCAGTACTTC
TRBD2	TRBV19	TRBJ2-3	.	CASSGLAGDREDTQYF	TGTGCCAGTAGCGGACTAGCGGGGGACCGGGAAGATACGCAGTATTTT
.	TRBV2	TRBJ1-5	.	CASSASQGWPQHF	TGTGCCAGCAGTGCCTCACAGGGTTGGCCCCAGCATTTT
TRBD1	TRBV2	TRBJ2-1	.	CASKTGQEIF	TGTGCCAGCAAAACGGGACAGGAAATCTTC
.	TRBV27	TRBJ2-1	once	CASSLNVQTYNEQFF	TGTGCCAGCAGTTTAAACGTCCAGACATACAATGAGCAGTTCTTC
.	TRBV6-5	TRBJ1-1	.	CASSYGGLQNTEAFF	TGTGCCAGCAGTTACGGAGGATTGCAGAACACTGAAGCTTTCTTT
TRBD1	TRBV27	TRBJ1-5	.	CASSSLDRVSNQPQHF	TGTGCCAGCAGTTCACTGGACAGGGTGAGCAATCAGCCCCAGCATTTT
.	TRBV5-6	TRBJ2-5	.	CASSLDGETQYF	TGTGCCAGCAGCTTGGATGGGGAGACCCAGTACTTC
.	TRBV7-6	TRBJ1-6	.	CASSSGRLAPLHF	TGTGCCAGCAGCAGCGGTCGTCTGGCACCCCTCCACTTT
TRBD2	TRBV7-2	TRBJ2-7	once	CASSSIAGGRYEQYF	TGTGCCAGCAGCTCAATAGCGGGGGGGAGGTACGAGCAGTACTTC
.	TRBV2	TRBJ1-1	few	CAGRRDSNTEAFF	TGTGCCGGTCGTAGGGATTCGAACACTGAAGCTTTCTTT
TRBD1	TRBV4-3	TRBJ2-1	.	CASSQGSSGQIYEQFF	TGCGCCAGCAGCCAAGGTTCGTCGGGACAGATATATGAGCAGTTCTTC
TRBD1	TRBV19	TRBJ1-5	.	CASRGQGEQPQHF	TGTGCCAGTAGAGGACAGGGAGAACAGCCCCAGCATTTT
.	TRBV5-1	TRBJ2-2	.	CASSLTATDTGELFF	TGCGCCAGCAGCTTGACAGCCACGGACACCGGGGAGCTGTTTTTT
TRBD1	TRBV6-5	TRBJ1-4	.	CASRGTGLNEKLFF	TGTGCCAGCAGGGGGACAGGACTTAATGAAAAACTGTTTTTT
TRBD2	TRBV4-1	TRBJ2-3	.	CASSPPGGGGATDTQYF	TGCGCCAGCAGCCCCCCTGGAGGCGGGGGGGCGACAGATACGCAGTATTTT
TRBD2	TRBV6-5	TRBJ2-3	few	CASSYSASGGYTQYF	TGTGCCAGCAGTTACTCGGCTAGCGGGGGGTATACGCAGTATTTT
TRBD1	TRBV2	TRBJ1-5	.	CASGGQGASLNQPQHF	TGTGCCAGCGGGGGGCAGGGGGCGTCCCTGAATCAGCCCCAGCATTTT
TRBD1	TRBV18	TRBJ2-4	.	CASSPFLGPGTGPLAKNIQYF	TGTGCCAGCTCACCATTCTTGGGTCCCGGGACAGGGCCCCTGGCCAAAAACATTCAGTACTTC
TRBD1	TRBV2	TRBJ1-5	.	CASSRGTGGNQPQHF	TGTGCCAGCAGTCGGGGGACAGGGGGCAATCAGCCCCAGCATTTT
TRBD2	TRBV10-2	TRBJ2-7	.	CASTPAAGGALEQYF	TGCGCCAGCACCCCAGCCGCGGGGGGGGCCCTAGAGCAGTACTTC
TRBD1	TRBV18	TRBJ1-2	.	CASSPYRDSPIYGYTF	TGTGCCAGCTCACCATATAGGGACAGCCCTATCTATGGCTACACCTTC
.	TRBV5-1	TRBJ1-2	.	CASSSRGEVEGYTF	TGCGCCAGCAGCTCCAGGGGAGAGGTTGAAGGCTACACCTTC
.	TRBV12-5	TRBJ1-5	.	CASGHIDLTDWGQPQHF	TGTGCTAGTGGTCACATAGACCTGACGGATTGGGGGCAGCCCCAGCATTTT
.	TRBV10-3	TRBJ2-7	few	CAIAASSYEQYF	TGTGCCATCGCGGCCTCCTCCTACGAGCAGTACTTC
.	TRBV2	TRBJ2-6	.	CASSPRQVPGHLTF	TGTGCCAGCAGCCCTCGACAGGTCCCGGGTCATCTGACTTTC
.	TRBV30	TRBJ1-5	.	CAWSGGSDQPQHF	TGTGCCTGGAGTGGGGGTAGTGATCAGCCCCAGCATTTT
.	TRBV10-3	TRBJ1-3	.	CAISAAVSAGNTIYF	TGTGCCATCAGTGCTGCAGTTTCGGCTGGAAACACCATATATTTT
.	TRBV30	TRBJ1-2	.	CAWSVWGVGYTF	TGTGCCTGGAGTGTATGGGGGGTCGGCTACACCTTC
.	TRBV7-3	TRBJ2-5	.	CASSLGGQGSMETQYF	TGTGCCAGCAGCTTAGGTGGGCAGGGGTCGATGGAGACCCAGTACTTC
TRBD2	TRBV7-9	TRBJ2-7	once	CASSFSGGASHEQYF	TGTGCCAGCAGCTTCAGCGGGGGGGCTTCCCACGAGCAGTACTTC
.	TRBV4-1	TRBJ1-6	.	CASSQGAGLGSPFHF	TGCGCCAGCAGCCAAGGAGCGGGGCTAGGTTCACCCTTCCACTTT
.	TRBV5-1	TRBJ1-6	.	CASSPASGSDYNSPLHF	TGCGCCAGCAGCCCAGCCTCGGGAAGCGACTATAATTCACCCCTCCACTTT
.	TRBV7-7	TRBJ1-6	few	CASSLVVRGLKPLHF	TGTGCTAGCAGCTTAGTGGTCCGGGGGTTGAAGCCCCTCCACTTT
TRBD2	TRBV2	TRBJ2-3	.	CASSDPAGGPDTQYF	TGTGCCAGCAGTGATCCAGCGGGGGGGCCAGATACGCAGTATTTT
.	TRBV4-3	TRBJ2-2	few	CASSQDEGTYTGELFF	TGCGCCAGCAGCCAAGATGAGGGGACTTACACCGGGGAGCTGTTTTTT
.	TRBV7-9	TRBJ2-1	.	CASSWRGQAGNEQFF	TGTGCCAGCAGCTGGCGTGGGCAGGCGGGCAATGAGCAGTTCTTC
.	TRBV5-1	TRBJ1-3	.	CASSLGAVSSGNTIYF	TGCGCCAGCAGCTTGGGCGCCGTCAGCTCTGGAAACACCATATATTTT
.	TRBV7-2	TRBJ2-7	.	CASSPPPNYEQYF	TGTGCCAGCAGCCCGCCCCCCAACTACGAGCAGTACTTC
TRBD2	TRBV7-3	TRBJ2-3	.	CASSPGLAGSTDTQYF	TGTGCCAGCAGCCCGGGACTAGCGGGGAGCACAGATACGCAGTATTTT
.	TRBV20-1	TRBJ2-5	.	CACGVAETQYF	TGCGCGTGCGGGGTCGCGGAGACCCAGTACTTC
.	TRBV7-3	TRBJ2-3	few	CASSLRRGGDTQYF	TGTGCCAGCAGCTTAAGGCGGGGCGGAGATACGCAGTATTTT
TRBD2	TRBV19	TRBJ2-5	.	CASSIVPSGGVRETQYF	TGTGCCAGTAGTATAGTTCCTAGCGGGGGGGTAAGAGAGACCCAGTACTTC
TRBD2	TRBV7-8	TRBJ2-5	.	CASSSLTSGTVKTQYF	TGTGCCAGCAGCTCACTTACTAGCGGGACCGTGAAGACCCAGTACTTC